This TCR beta chain originates from a study of blood T cell repertoires in COVID-19. The wider study: Both acute and convalescent COVID-19 samples were obtained from the United States, Italy and Spain. PBMCs, B-cell-depleted T cells, or T cells were the source of the cDNA or gDNA that made up the material.

Authors' processing steps: It was from reference gene primer amplification that nucleated cell counts were estimated. Libraries were prepared by immunoSEQ multiplex PCR; TCRdb keeps only in-frame clonotypes and omits some of them. The V and J calls and clone size were taken over from that table, and D and trimming were inferred from the DNA. The repertoire holds 150,000 to 200,000 clones, with around nine tenths as singletons. The junction had 5 bases not matched to a gene; V was cut back by 6 bases and J by 4 bases. The CDR3 is made up of 14 amino acids. In germline, CDR1 is KGHDR, CDR2 SFDVKD. The chain couples TRBV24-1 to TRBJ1-2; 9 bases align to TRBD1. Sequenced material: peripheral blood. The source of this sequence is a human donor in a cohort sampled during active COVID-19. The CDR3 nucleotides read TGTGCCACCAGTACCTCGGACAGGGGCTATGGCTACACCTTC. This translates into CATSTSDRGYGYTF.